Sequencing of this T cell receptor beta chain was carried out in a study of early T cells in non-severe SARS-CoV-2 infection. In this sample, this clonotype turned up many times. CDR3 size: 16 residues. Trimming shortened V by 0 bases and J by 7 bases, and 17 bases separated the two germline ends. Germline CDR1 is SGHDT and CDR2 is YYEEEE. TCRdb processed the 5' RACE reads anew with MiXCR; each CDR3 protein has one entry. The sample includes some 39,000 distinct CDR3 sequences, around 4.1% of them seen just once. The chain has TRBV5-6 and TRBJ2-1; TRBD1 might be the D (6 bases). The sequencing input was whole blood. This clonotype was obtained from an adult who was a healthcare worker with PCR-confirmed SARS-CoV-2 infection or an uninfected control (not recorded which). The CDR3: CASSLGPTGSANEQFF. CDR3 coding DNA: TGTGCCAGCAGCTTGGGGCCAACAGGGTCGGCGAATGAGCAGTTCTTC.